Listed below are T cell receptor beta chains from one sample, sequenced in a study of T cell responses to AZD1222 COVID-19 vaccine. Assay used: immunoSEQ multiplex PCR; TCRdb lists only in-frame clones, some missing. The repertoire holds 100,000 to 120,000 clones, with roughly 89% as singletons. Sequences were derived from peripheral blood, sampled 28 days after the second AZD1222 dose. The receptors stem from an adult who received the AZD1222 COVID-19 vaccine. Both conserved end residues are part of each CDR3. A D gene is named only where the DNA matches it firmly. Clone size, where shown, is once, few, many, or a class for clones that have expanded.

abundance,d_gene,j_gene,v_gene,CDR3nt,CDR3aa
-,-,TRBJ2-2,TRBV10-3,TGTGCCATCAGTGAGTCCGGGGCAGGGAATGGCATGTTCGCGAACACCGGGGAGCTGTTTTTT,CAISESGAGNGMFANTGELFF
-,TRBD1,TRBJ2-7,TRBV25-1,TGTGCCAGCAGTGAAATAGGCCGACAGGGCTACGAGCAGTACTTC,CASSEIGRQGYEQYF
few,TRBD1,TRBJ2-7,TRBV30,TGTGCCTTCGACAGGGGCCACGAGCAGTACTTC,CAFDRGHEQYF
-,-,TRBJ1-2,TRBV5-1,TGCGCCAGCAGCCGGGCCGGGTCATGGGTAGGCTACACCTTC,CASSRAGSWVGYTF
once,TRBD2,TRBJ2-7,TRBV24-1,TGTGCCACCTCCCGGACTAGCGGGGAGGGGGAGCAGTACTTC,CATSRTSGEGEQYF
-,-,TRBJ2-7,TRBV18,TGTGCCAGCTCACCACCGGGGGGTCTGGGCGACGAGCAGTACTTC,CASSPPGGLGDEQYF
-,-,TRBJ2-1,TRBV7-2,TGTGCCAGCAACCAGCGTCCTTTGGCTCCCAATGAGCAGTTCTTC,CASNQRPLAPNEQFF
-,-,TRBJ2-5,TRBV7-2,TGTGCCAGCAGCTTAGCGGGGGAGACCCAGTACTTC,CASSLAGETQYF
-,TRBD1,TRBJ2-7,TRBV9,TGTGCCAGCAGCTTGGGGACAGGCTTGGGGGAGCAGTACTTC,CASSLGTGLGEQYF
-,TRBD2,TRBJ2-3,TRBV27,TGTGCCAGCACTCGGACTAGCGGACTCACAGATACGCAGTATTTT,CASTRTSGLTDTQYF
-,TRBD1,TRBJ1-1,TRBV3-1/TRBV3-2,TGTGCCAGCAGCAACCTGGACAGGGGGGGCACTGAAGCTTTCTTT,CASSNLDRGGTEAFF
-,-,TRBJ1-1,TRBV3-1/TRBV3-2,TGTGCCAGCAGCCGTATGGGGGGCCGTGCACAAGCTTTCTTT,CASSRMGGRAQAFF
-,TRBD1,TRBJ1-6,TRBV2,TGTGCCAGCAGTGACCAGGACAGGGTGTCACCCCTCCACTTT,CASSDQDRVSPLHF
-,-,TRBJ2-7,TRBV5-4,TGTGCCAGCAGCTCTCAGGGGAACCCCTACGAGCAGTACTTC,CASSSQGNPYEQYF
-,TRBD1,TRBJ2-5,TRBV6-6,TGTGCCAGCAGTCCCTATCGACCGACAGGGGGATGGGGGACCCAGTACTTC,CASSPYRPTGGWGTQYF
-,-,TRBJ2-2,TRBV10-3,TGTGCCATCAGTGAGTCGGGGACTTTCGACACCGGGGAGCTGTTTTTT,CAISESGTFDTGELFF
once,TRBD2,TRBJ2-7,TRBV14,TGTGCCAGCAGCCATCCGGGACTAGCGGGGGGGTCCTACGAGCAGTACTTC,CASSHPGLAGGSYEQYF
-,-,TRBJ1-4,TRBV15,TGTGCCACCAGCCTTACCCGGATTGGTGAAAAACTGTTTTTT,CATSLTRIGEKLFF
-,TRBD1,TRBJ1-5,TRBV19,TGTGCCAGTAACTCGGACAGGGGTAGCAATCAGCCCCAGCATTTT,CASNSDRGSNQPQHF
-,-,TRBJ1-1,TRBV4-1,TGCGCCAGCAGCCAAGAGGCCCAGGGTGGGTACACTGAAGCTTTCTTT,CASSQEAQGGYTEAFF
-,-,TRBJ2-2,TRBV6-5,TGTGCCAGCAGTTACCCAAAAACAGGGTCCGGGGAGCTGTTTTTT,CASSYPKTGSGELFF
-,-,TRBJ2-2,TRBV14,TGTGCCAGCAGCCAAGATCTTGCCGGGGAGCTGTTTTTT,CASSQDLAGELFF
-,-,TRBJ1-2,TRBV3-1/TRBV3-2,TGTGCCAGCAGCCCACAAGGGGGTGGCTATGGCTACACCTTC,CASSPQGGGYGYTF
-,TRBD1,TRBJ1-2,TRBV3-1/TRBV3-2,TGTGCCAGCAGCCACCCGGCTGGACAGGGCTACTATGGCTACACCTTC,CASSHPAGQGYYGYTF
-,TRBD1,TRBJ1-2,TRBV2,TGTGCCAGCAGTTGGTCAGGGGGATCTGGCTACACCTTC,CASSWSGGSGYTF
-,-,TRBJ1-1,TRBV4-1,TGCGCCAGCAGCCAACTTATGGGGCAGGGGCCGAACACTGAAGCTTTCTTT,CASSQLMGQGPNTEAFF
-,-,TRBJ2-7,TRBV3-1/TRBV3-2,TGTGCCAGCAGCCAAGAAACCTGGGGGGATGGGTACGAGCAGTACTTC,CASSQETWGDGYEQYF
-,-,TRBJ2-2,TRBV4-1,TGCGCCAGCAGCCAAGTCCCCGGGGTCAACACCGGGGAGCTGTTTTTT,CASSQVPGVNTGELFF
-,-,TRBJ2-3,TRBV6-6,TGTGCCAGCAGTTACTCGAAAGAGCAGAACACAGATACGCAGTATTTT,CASSYSKEQNTDTQYF
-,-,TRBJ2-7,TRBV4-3,TGCGCCAGCTCCCAGGGACTCGCCTACGAGCAGTACTTC,CASSQGLAYEQYF
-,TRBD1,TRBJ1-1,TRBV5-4,TGTGCCAGCAGCGGGAGACAGGGGAGAGTGAACACTGAAGCTTTCTTT,CASSGRQGRVNTEAFF